This entry features one T cell receptor beta chain sequence. Its antigen is not known. Germline loops: CDR1 SGDLS, CDR2 YYNGEE. The V gene lost 3 bases and the J gene lost 3 bases, with 12 bases spanning the gap. CDR3 length: 14 residues. This entry belongs to a study of shared clonotypes between healthy human individuals. Data came from immunoSEQ multiplex PCR; TCRdb stores just in-frame clones and leaves some out. The profile covers approximately 2.5 million clones, with 80% to 95% appearing a single time and more than 0.35% taken by the ten largest. Points from the study as a whole: In general, naive subsets displayed greater estimated richness than memory subsets did.

The V gene is TRBV9, the J gene TRBJ2-5, with D perhaps assigned TRBD1 or TRBD2 (5 bases each). This clonotype originated in a young man in good health. Some clones in this sample may be carry-over from other donors' samples. The specimen was naive CD4+ T cells from PBMCs. As for subset: CD45RA+ positively selected. DNA for the CDR3: TGTGCCAGCAGCGAAGGGACGGGCAAAGAGACCCAGTACTTC. Protein sequence: CASSEGTGKETQYF.